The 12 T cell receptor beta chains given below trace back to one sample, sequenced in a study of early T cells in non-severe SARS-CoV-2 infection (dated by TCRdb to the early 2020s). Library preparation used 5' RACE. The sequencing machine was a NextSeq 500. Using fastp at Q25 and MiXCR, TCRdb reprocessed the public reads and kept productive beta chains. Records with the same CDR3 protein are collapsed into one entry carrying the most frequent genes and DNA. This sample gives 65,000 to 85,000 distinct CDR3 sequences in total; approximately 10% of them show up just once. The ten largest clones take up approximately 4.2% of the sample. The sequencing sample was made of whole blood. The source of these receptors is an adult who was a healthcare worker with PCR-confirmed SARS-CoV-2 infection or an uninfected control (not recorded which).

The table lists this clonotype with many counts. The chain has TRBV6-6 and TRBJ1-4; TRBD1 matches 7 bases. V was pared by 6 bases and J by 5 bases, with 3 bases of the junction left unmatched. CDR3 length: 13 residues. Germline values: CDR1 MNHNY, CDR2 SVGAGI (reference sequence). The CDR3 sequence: CASRPRGNEKLFF. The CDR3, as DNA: TGTGCCAGCAGGCCCAGGGGGAATGAAAAACTGTTTTTT.

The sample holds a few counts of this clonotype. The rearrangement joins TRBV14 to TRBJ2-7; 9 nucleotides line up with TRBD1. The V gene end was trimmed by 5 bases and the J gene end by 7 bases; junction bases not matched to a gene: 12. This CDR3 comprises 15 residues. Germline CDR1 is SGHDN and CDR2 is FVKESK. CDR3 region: CASSTRQGDVGEQYF. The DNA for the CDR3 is TGTGCCAGCAGCACCCGACAGGGGGATGTTGGTGAGCAGTACTTC.

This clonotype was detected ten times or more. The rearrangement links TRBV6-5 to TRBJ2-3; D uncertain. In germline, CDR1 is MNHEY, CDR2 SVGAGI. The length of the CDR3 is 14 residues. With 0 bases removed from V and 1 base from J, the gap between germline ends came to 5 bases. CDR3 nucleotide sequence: TGTGCCAGCAGTTACTCGCTGGGCACAGATACGCAGTATTTT. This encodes CASSYSLGTDTQYF.

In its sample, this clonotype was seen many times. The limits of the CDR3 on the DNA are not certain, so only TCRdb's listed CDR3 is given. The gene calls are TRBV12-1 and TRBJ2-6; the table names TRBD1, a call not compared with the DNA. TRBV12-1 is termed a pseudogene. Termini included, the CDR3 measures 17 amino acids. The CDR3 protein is CASSFGTGSSGANVLTF.

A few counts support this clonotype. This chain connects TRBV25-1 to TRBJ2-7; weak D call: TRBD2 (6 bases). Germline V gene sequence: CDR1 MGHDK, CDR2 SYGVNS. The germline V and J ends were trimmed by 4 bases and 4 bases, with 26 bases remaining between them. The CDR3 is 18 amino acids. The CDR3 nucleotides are TGTGCCAGCAGTGGGGGAGGCCAACCGGGACCGAGGAAGTACGAGCAGTACTTC. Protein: CASSGGGQPGPRKYEQYF.

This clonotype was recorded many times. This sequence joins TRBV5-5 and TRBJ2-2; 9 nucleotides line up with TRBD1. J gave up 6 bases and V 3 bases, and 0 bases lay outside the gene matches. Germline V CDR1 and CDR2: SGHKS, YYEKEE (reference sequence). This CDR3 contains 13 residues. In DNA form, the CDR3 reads TGTGCCAGCAGCTGGACAGGGGCCGGGGAGCTGTTTTTT. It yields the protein CASSWTGAGELFF.

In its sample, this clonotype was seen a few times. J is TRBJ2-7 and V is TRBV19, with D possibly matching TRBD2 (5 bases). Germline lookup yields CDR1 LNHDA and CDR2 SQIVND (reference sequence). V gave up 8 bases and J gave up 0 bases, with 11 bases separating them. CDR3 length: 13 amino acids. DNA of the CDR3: TGTGCCAGTCGTCTAGCTAGCTCCTACGAGCAGTACTTC. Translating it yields CASRLASSYEQYF.

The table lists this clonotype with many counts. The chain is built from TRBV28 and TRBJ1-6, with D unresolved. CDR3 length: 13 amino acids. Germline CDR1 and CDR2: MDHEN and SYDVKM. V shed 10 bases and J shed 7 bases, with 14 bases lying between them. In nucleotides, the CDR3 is TGTGCCATCAGCCGGAGGTCGAATTCACCCCTCCACTTT. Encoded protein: CAISRRSNSPLHF.

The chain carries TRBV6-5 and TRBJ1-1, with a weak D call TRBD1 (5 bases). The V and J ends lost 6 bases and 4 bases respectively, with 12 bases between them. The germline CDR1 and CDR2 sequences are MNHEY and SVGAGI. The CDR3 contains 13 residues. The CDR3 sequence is CASRPAGTTEAFF. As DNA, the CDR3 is TGTGCCAGCAGGCCCGCGGGGACCACTGAAGCTTTCTTT.

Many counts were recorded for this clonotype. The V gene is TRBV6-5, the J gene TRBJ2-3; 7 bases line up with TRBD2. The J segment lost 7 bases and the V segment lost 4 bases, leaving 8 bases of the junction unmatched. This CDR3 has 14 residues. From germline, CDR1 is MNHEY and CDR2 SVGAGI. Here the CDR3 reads CASSFGGGVNTQYF. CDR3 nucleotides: TGTGCCAGCAGTTTCGGCGGGGGTGTGAATACGCAGTATTTT.

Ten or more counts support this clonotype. The CDR3 DNA reads TGTGCCAGCAGTTTAGCGAGAGGGACAGGAGCGAGCTATGGCTACACCTTC. The encoded protein is CASSLARGTGASYGYTF. The chain recombines TRBV12-3 or TRBV12-4 with TRBJ1-2; 8 nucleotides agree with TRBD1. CDR3 size: 17 residues. The J segment lost 4 bases and the V segment lost 0 bases, leaving 10 bases of the junction unmatched.

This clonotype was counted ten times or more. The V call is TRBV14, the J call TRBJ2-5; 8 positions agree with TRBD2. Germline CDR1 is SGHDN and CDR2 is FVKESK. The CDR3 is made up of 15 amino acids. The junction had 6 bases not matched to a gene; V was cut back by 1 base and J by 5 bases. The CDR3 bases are TGTGCCAGCAGCCAAGCGGGAGGGCCTTTGGAGACCCAGTACTTC. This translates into CASSQAGGPLETQYF.